This entry describes one T cell receptor (beta chain). The target antigen is unknown. The junction shows a germline mismatch at one end, possibly a read error. This sample was taken from a study of tumor and adjacent non-tumor tissue in lung cancer. About the research overall: The cohort had about a dozen adenocarcinoma, 2 squamous cell and 1 small cell patients. The study's findings and limits: TCR diversity was significantly greater in tumor than normal lung tissue. In normal lung, the top 100 clones were significantly more dominant than in tumor.

TCRbeta libraries were built with three rounds of nested PCR, modified from ARM-PCR. TCRdb fed the multiplex PCR reads into MiXCR, producing one record per CDR3 protein. The table lists roughly 67,000 distinct CDR3 sequences, about 61% of them singletons. This sample's RNA came from whole unsorted tissue. This CDR3 is built from 14 residues. Per germline, CDR1 MNHEY and CDR2 SVGAGI. Material for sequencing was lung tumor tissue. This chain joins TRBV6-5 and TRBJ1-2; 7 nucleotides align to TRBD1. This receptor was identified in a man aged 45-65 years with non-small cell lung cancer. Here the CDR3 reads CDSTQLDRSYGYAF. The CDR3 coding sequence is TGTGACAGCACCCAATTGGACAGGAGCTATGGCTACGCCTTC.